This TCR beta chain was identified in a study of blood T cell repertoires in COVID-19. The overall study: Donors in the United States, Italy and Spain gave samples during acute or convalescent COVID-19. PBMCs, B-cell-depleted T cells, or T cells provided the cDNA or gDNA that made up the material.

The V end was cut by 9 bases, the J end by 2 bases, with 8 bases between. The CDR3 extends over 11 amino acids. Germline V gene data show CDR1 as MDHEN and CDR2 as SYDVKM. Original methodology: Amplified reference gene primers provided the basis for estimating nucleated cell counts. Profiled with immunoSEQ multiplex PCR; TCRdb holds only in-frame clones, not every one. Clone size and the V and J calls come from that table; the DNA yielded D and trimming. This table holds hundreds of thousands of clones, approximately 90% found once. Input material: peripheral blood. The gene calls are TRBV28 and TRBJ2-7, with a tentative D call TRBD2 (6 bases). The origin of this receptor is a woman aged 30 to 39 who had recovered from COVID-19. The CDR3 sequence is CARGGAYEQYF. In DNA, the CDR3 is TGTGCCAGGGGCGGGGCCTACGAGCAGTACTTC.